This TCR beta chain was recorded in a study of T cells after yellow fever vaccination. Unmatched junction bases numbered 3, after V lost 3 bases and J lost 7 bases. Germline V gives CDR1 LGHNA, CDR2 YSLEER. This CDR3 is 15 amino acids long. TCRdb itself ran the 5' RACE reads through MiXCR, one entry per CDR3 protein. This sample has 310,000 or so distinct CDR3 sequences, with around 7.3% found just once. The receptor was derived from a man aged 18 to 30 who received the YFV17D yellow fever vaccine. The starting material was PBMCs, obtained approximately 47 days after the first yellow fever vaccination. This chain joins TRBV4-3 and TRBJ1-6; 10 bases fit TRBD1. CDR3 DNA: TGCGCCAGCAGCCACGGGACAGGGGAGAATTCACCCCTCCACTTT. Translating gives CASSHGTGENSPLHF.